This T cell receptor beta chain was sequenced in a study of T-cell reconstitution after alpha-beta-depleted transplantation in children. This clonotype was detected ten times or more. Its antigen is still unknown. Preparation of the TCRbeta library was carried out with unique molecular identifiers. Each CDR3 protein gets one entry after TCRdb re-called the PCR reads with MiXCR. In the table there are approximately 500,000 distinct CDR3 sequences, over 9.5% of which are singletons. CDR1 SGHNT and CDR2 YYREEE come from the germline V gene (reference sequence). The CDR3 is made up of 16 amino acids. V was shortened by 9 bases and J by 7 bases, with 26 bases between the two germline ends. Whole-study findings and limits: One year after transplant, T-cell counts and diversity came mostly from newly produced T cells. As was reported, about two months after transplant, alpha-beta T cells came from several hundred expanded graft clones. Day-60 TCRbeta diversity that was high in some patients was derived from surviving recipient T cells and thymic progenitors.

This TCR was recovered from a child aged 2-15 years with inherited bone marrow failure, due to receive a stem cell transplant. This chain joins TRBV5-4 and TRBJ2-1, with a possible D match to TRBD1 (6 bases). The sample in question was PBMCs, obtained before TCRalphabeta/CD19-depleted stem cell transplant. CDR3: CAIPAAGGGLGNEQFF. The DNA for the CDR3 is TGTGCCATCCCCGCCGCGGGTGGGGGCCTTGGGAATGAGCAGTTCTTC.